Listed below are T cell receptor beta chains from one sample, sequenced in a study of blood T cell repertoires in COVID-19. Produced via immunoSEQ multiplex PCR; TCRdb's table is partial and in-frame only. The top ten hold about 12% of the sample, which has approximately 100,000 clones, more than 80% seen once. Sequenced material: peripheral blood. The receptor source for this set is a human donor in a cohort sampled during active COVID-19. The CDR3 runs from the conserved cysteine through the conserved F or W. A D gene is named only where the DNA matches it firmly. Size tells how often a clone was seen (once, few, many) or the class of an expanded clone, and some rows leave it out.

TRBJ1-4 | TRBV5-1 | . | . | TGCGCCAGCAGCTTATGGAGCCCAACTAATGAAAAACTGTTTTTT | CASSLWSPTNEKLFF
TRBJ2-7 | TRBV2 | once | . | TGTGCCAGCAGAGAGACCGGGTACGGGCAGTACTTC | CASRETGYGQYF
TRBJ1-2 | TRBV9 | . | . | TGTGCCAGCAGCCCCCGGGCTAACTATGGCTACACCTTC | CASSPRANYGYTF
TRBJ1-1 | TRBV7-9 | . | TRBD1 | TGTGCCAGTGACAGGGGGGGCACTGAAGCTTTCTTT | CASDRGGTEAFF
TRBJ1-5 | TRBV27 | . | TRBD1 | TGTGCCAGCAGTCACTCAAGACAGGGGGCAACTCGGCAGCCCCAGCATTTT | CASSHSRQGATRQPQHF
TRBJ1-1 | TRBV19 | . | . | TGTGCCAGTAGTACTTCTCACAGGGCGGCGGGCACTGAAGCTTTCTTT | CASSTSHRAAGTEAFF
TRBJ1-2 | TRBV5-1 | . | TRBD1 | TGCGCCAGCAGTTACCTCAAGGACAGGGGGCTTGGTGGCTACACCTTC | CASSYLKDRGLGGYTF
TRBJ2-7 | TRBV30 | . | . | TGTGCTCTTGTCGTATTGTACGAGCAGTACTTC | CALVVLYEQYF
TRBJ1-2 | TRBV3-1/TRBV3-2 | once | . | TGTGCCAGCAGTCCTGCGGGGGGCGACTATGGCTACACCTTC | CASSPAGGDYGYTF
TRBJ1-4 | TRBV21-1 | . | . | TGTGCCAGAAAGAAAGGGGCCAGGACTAATGAAAAACTGTTTTTT | CARKKGARTNEKLFF
TRBJ1-2 | TRBV4-3 | . | TRBD1 | TGCGCCAGCAGCCTAGACAGGGGCCGCGGCTATGGCTACACCTTC | CASSLDRGRGYGYTF
TRBJ2-7 | TRBV5-6 | . | . | TGTGCCAGCAGCTTGGCCGTTGCGGTGAGCTCCTACGAGCAGTACTTC | CASSLAVAVSSYEQYF
TRBJ1-1 | TRBV4-2 | . | . | TGTGCCAGCAGCCAAGCGGGGAGCGCTGAAGCTTTCTTT | CASSQAGSAEAFF
TRBJ1-6 | TRBV4-1 | . | . | TGCGCCAGCAGCCACGGGCGGGGCTCCTATAATTCACCCCTCCACTTT | CASSHGRGSYNSPLHF
TRBJ2-1 | TRBV5-1 | . | TRBD1 | TGCGCCAGCAGCCCAGGGACAGACTCCTACAATGAGCAGTTCTTC | CASSPGTDSYNEQFF
TRBJ1-1 | TRBV25-1 | . | . | TGTGCCAGCAGGGGCCGGGGAGGTCCTAACACTGAAGCTTTCTTT | CASRGRGGPNTEAFF
TRBJ1-2 | TRBV6-4 | . | . | TGTGCCAGCAGTTCGGGGTCTTCATCGGGGGGCTACACCTTC | CASSSGSSSGGYTF
TRBJ1-6 | TRBV30 | . | . | TGTGCCTGGAAAAGGGACATCAATTCACCCCTCCACTTT | CAWKRDINSPLHF
TRBJ2-5 | TRBV7-8 | . | TRBD2 | TGTGCCAGCAGGTCTCGGGGGGGCCAGGAGACCCAGTACTTC | CASRSRGGQETQYF
TRBJ1-1 | TRBV5-6 | . | TRBD1 | TGTGCCAGCAGCGCGAAGCCCACAGGGGGCAACACTGAAGCTTTCTTT | CASSAKPTGGNTEAFF
TRBJ2-7 | TRBV6-2/TRBV6-3 | . | . | TGTGCCAGCAGTTCGGGGCATTTCAATATCGGGGGGCAATACGAGCAGTACTTC | CASSSGHFNIGGQYEQYF
TRBJ1-4 | TRBV13 | . | TRBD1 | TGTGCCAGCAGCTTACAACCGGGACAGAAGAATGAAAAACTGTTTTTT | CASSLQPGQKNEKLFF
TRBJ1-3 | TRBV5-4 | few | TRBD1 | TGTGCCAGCAGCTTAGGACAGGGGGCTGGAAACACCATATATTTT | CASSLGQGAGNTIYF
TRBJ1-5 | TRBV6-2/TRBV6-3 | . | TRBD1 | TGTGCCAGCAGTTACGTTTTTCCAGACAGGGTGGTCAGCAATCAGCCCCAGCATTTT | CASSYVFPDRVVSNQPQHF
TRBJ1-1 | TRBV5-8 | . | . | TGTGCCAGCAGCTCCCCCCCGCAGGGGTGGACTGAAGCTTTCTTT | CASSSPPQGWTEAFF
TRBJ2-7 | TRBV5-6 | . | . | TGTGCCAGCAGCACCCCACAGGGCCGGGCCGAGCAGTACTTC | CASSTPQGRAEQYF
TRBJ2-3 | TRBV7-3 | . | TRBD2 | TGTGCCAGCAGCTTAGAGGGGACTAGCTGGCCAAGTACGCAGTATTTT | CASSLEGTSWPSTQYF
TRBJ2-7 | TRBV5-1 | . | TRBD2 | TGCGCCAGCAGCTTGGAGCGGGGGGCCCCTTACGAGCAGTACTTC | CASSLERGAPYEQYF
TRBJ1-3 | TRBV4-1 | . | . | TGCGCCAGCAGCCATCCCGCTGGGCAGGGCAGGTCTGGAAACACCATATATTTT | CASSHPAGQGRSGNTIYF
TRBJ1-6 | TRBV6-6 | few | . | TGTGCCAGCAGTAACAGGGCGGGTAATTCACCCCTCCACTTT | CASSNRAGNSPLHF
TRBJ1-2 | TRBV5-4 | . | TRBD1 | TGTGCCAGCAGCTCTGATCCAGGGGGTAGCTATGGCTACACCTTC | CASSSDPGGSYGYTF
TRBJ1-1 | TRBV2 | few | TRBD1 | TGTGCCAGCAGGCCCCAGGGGGCCACTGAAGCTTTCTTT | CASRPQGATEAFF
TRBJ1-5 | TRBV12-3/TRBV12-4 | once | . | TGTGCCAGCAGTTTATATCAGCAGCCCCAGCATTTT | CASSLYQQPQHF
TRBJ2-3 | TRBV7-9 | . | . | TGTGCCAGCAGCTTCGGGGGAGCGGGCCGCACAGATACGCAGTATTTT | CASSFGGAGRTDTQYF
TRBJ2-3 | TRBV7-6 | . | . | TGTGCCAGCAGCTTAGCCCGAGGGAATACGCAGTATTTT | CASSLARGNTQYF